The 22 T cell receptor beta chains below all came from one sample that was sequenced in a study of cytomegalovirus exposure and HLA in healthy donors. The PCR was carried out with 60 Vbeta primers and 13 Jbeta primers. Profiled with immunoSEQ multiplex PCR; TCRdb holds only in-frame clones, not every one. This repertoire shows roughly 100,000 clones, roughly 79% found once; its top ten account for about 5.8%. Sequencing was done on a sample of PBMCs. Receptors were obtained from a male donor in good health and CMV-seronegative.

V and J are TRBV6-6 and TRBJ1-2; D is possibly TRBD1 (6 bases). CDR1 and CDR2 from the germline V gene are MNHNY and SVGAGI (reference sequence). CDR3 length: 13 amino acids. The V and J ends lost 6 bases and 3 bases respectively, with 11 bases between them. The CDR3 here is CASSRGIDYGYTF. The DNA of the CDR3 is TGTGCCAGCAGCAGGGGTATAGACTATGGCTACACCTTC.

This clone was observed a few times. J is TRBJ2-6 and V is TRBV6-1, with D uncertain. The CDR3 consists of 13 residues. Trimming left V 6 bases short and J 1 base short, with 4 bases between. Per the germline V gene, CDR1 is MNHNS and CDR2 is SASEGT. CDR3 loop: CASSLSGANVLTF. CDR3 nucleotides: TGTGCCAGCAGCCTATCTGGGGCCAACGTCCTGACTTTC.

CDR3 nucleotide sequence: TGTGCCAGCAGCTTTCCCGCCGGGTACAATGAGCAGTTCTTC. It specifies CASSFPAGYNEQFF. This chain connects TRBV12-1 to TRBJ2-1; the table assigns TRBD2, which was not confirmed against the DNA. TRBV12-1 is marked as a pseudogene. This CDR3 is 14 amino acids long.

The CDR3 bases are TGTGCCAGCAGCCCGCCCGGGGGGGTTTTTTCCTACGAGCAGTACTTC. Its protein is CASSPPGGVFSYEQYF. The chain employs TRBV6-6 and TRBJ2-7; 8 nucleotides agree with TRBD2. Per germline, CDR1 MNHNY and CDR2 SVGAGI (reference sequence). The CDR3 has 16 residues. Losses at the gene ends were 6 bases for V and 1 base for J; bases not matched to a gene: 11.

The J gene is TRBJ2-7, the V gene TRBV5-5; TRBD1 aligns across 8 bases. The germline CDR1 and CDR2 sequences are SGHKS and YYEKEE (reference sequence). J gave up 3 bases and V 1 base, and 3 bases lay outside the gene matches. The CDR3 has 14 residues. The CDR3, as DNA: TGTGCCAGCAGCTTGCAACAGGGGGGCTACGAGCAGTACTTC. Residues: CASSLQQGGYEQYF.

The rearrangement joins TRBV6-5 to TRBJ1-5, with D maybe TRBD1 (6 bases). V gave up 4 bases and J gave up 2 bases, with 9 bases separating them. The CDR3 sequence is 14 residues long. The V gene's germline CDR1 is MNHEY and CDR2 SVGAGI. This CDR3 is CASSFYRGNQPQHF. The CDR3 region has the DNA TGTGCCAGCAGTTTTTACAGGGGCAATCAGCCCCAGCATTTT.

The chain combines TRBV5-4 with TRBJ2-3; 13 bases agree with TRBD2. CDR1 is SGHNT, CDR2 YYREEE, per germline (reference sequence). Trimming at V came to 0 bases and at J to 4 bases, leaving 2 bases not matched to a gene. CDR3 size: 16 residues. The CDR3 nucleotides read TGTGCCAGCAGCTTGGGGACTAGCGGGGGACCAGATACGCAGTATTTT. Amino acids: CASSLGTSGGPDTQYF.

The rearrangement uses TRBV5-1 and TRBJ2-3; 10 bases align to TRBD1. CDR3 size: 16 residues. Germline V gene lookup returns CDR1 SGHRS and CDR2 YFSETQ. J gave up 0 bases and V 4 bases, and 5 bases lay outside the gene matches. CDR3 DNA: TGCGCCAGCAGCAGGGACAGGGGAACTAGCACAGATACGCAGTATTTT. Amino acid sequence: CASSRDRGTSTDTQYF.

This clone has a single count. The rearrangement joins TRBV10-1 to TRBJ2-7; D gene uncertain. Germline CDR1 is WNHNN and CDR2 is SYGVQD (reference sequence). V dropped 4 bases and J dropped 3 bases, with 10 bases sitting between them. The CDR3 is 13 residues long. Here the CDR3 reads CASSADTDYEQYF. The CDR3, as DNA: TGCGCCAGCAGTGCTGACACTGACTACGAGCAGTACTTC.

This rearrangement joins TRBV5-1 to TRBJ1-4; D possibly corresponds to TRBD1 (6 bases). CDR3 length: 14 amino acids. V was trimmed by 3 bases and J by 4 bases, leaving 10 bases between them. Per germline, CDR1 SGHRS and CDR2 YFSETQ. The CDR3 DNA sequence: TGCGCCAGCAGCTCCACAGGGAATAATGAAAAACTGTTTTTT. It encodes CASSSTGNNEKLFF.

The genes are TRBV10-3 and TRBJ1-5; D is ambiguous. This CDR3 is built from 15 residues. The V and J ends lost 2 bases and 0 bases respectively, with 8 bases between them. Germline CDR1 and CDR2: ENHRY and SYGVKD. CDR3 sequence: CAISEGSYSNQPQHF. The CDR3 DNA sequence: TGTGCCATCAGTGAGGGGAGCTATAGCAATCAGCCCCAGCATTTT.

The chain joins TRBV30 to TRBJ2-1; 10 positions agree with TRBD2. Germline CDR1 reads GTSNPN; CDR2 reads SVGIG (reference sequence). Trimming cost V 3 bases and J 14 bases; bases outside gene matches: 10. This CDR3 spans 13 amino acids. This CDR3 is CAWRTSAGGPKFF. For the CDR3, the DNA is TGTGCCTGGAGAACCTCAGCGGGAGGGCCCAAGTTCTTC.

This rearrangement joins TRBV4-1 to TRBJ2-7, with 9 bases that match TRBD2. Germline lookup yields CDR1 MGHRA and CDR2 YSYEKL. The CDR3 contains 15 residues. With 2 bases clipped from V and 7 bases from J, the junction kept 9 bases outside the gene matches. CDR3 DNA sequence: TGCGCCAGCAGCCAAAATAGCGGACTAGCGAGTGAGCAGTACTTC. Translation: CASSQNSGLASEQYF.

The chain is built from TRBV5-1 and TRBJ2-4, with 9 bases that match TRBD2. V shed 2 bases, J shed 1 base, and the junction held 4 bases outside the gene matches. Germline CDR1 SGHRS, CDR2 YFSETQ. The CDR3 has 16 residues. CDR3 sequence reads: CASSLPLAGAKNIQYF. The CDR3 bases are TGCGCCAGCAGCTTACCCCTAGCGGGGGCCAAAAACATTCAGTACTTC.

This clone appeared a few times. The chain uses TRBV7-9 and TRBJ1-4; D is perhaps TRBD1 (6 bases). V lost 1 base and J 1 base, leaving 7 bases between the germline ends. The V gene's germline CDR1 is SEHNR and CDR2 FQNEAQ (reference sequence). This CDR3 region has 15 residues. As DNA, the CDR3 is TGTGCCAGCAGCTTAGAGGGGGTAACTAATGAAAAACTGTTTTTT. Amino acid sequence: CASSLEGVTNEKLFF.

The chain carries TRBV7-9 and TRBJ2-3, with D hard to call. Germline assignment: CDR1 SEHNR and CDR2 FQNEAQ (reference sequence). V gave up 5 bases and J gave up 0 bases, with 15 bases separating them. This CDR3 region has 16 residues. Here the CDR3 reads CASSAKQPFSTDTQYF. The CDR3 DNA reads as TGTGCCAGCAGCGCCAAGCAACCGTTCAGCACAGATACGCAGTATTTT.

The chain couples TRBV29-1 to TRBJ2-3; the match to TRBD2 covers 10 bases. Germline V gives CDR1 SQVTM, CDR2 ANQGSEA. The CDR3 runs 16 residues. After removal of 7 bases from V and 4 bases from J, the junction contained 14 bases not matched to a gene. The CDR3 bases are TGCAGCGCCCCTGGACTAGCGGCTGGTATGCCAGATACGCAGTATTTT. Its protein is CSAPGLAAGMPDTQYF.

This chain links TRBV7-3 with TRBJ2-2; TRBD2 matches at 12 bases. The length of the CDR3 is 16 residues. V shed 5 bases, J shed 5 bases, and the junction held 6 bases outside the gene matches. CDR1 and CDR2 from the germline V gene are SGHTA and FQGTGA. The CDR3 coding sequence is TGTGCCAGCAGCGGACTAGCGGGAATTCGTACCGGGGAGCTGTTTTTT. This translates into CASSGLAGIRTGELFF. The entire variable domain, with the rest obtained from reference TRBV7-3 and TRBJ2-2, is as follows: GAGVSQTPSNKVTEKGKYVELRCDPISGHTALYWYRQSLGQGPEFLIYFQGTGAADDSGLPNDRFFAVRPEGSVSTLKIQRTERGDSAVYLCASSGLAGIRTGELFFGEGSRLTVL.

This sequence joins TRBV27 and TRBJ2-7; no reliable D call. Deletions cut 5 bases from V and 6 bases from J, with 14 bases between. The CDR3 is made up of 13 amino acids. CDR1 MNHEY and CDR2 SMNVEV come from the germline V gene (reference sequence). The CDR3 DNA reads TGTGCCAGCAGTCATCTCCCCCTCGGCGAGCAGTACTTC. Translation gives CASSHLPLGEQYF.

The chain has TRBV7-9 and TRBJ2-1; 7 bases line up with TRBD2. The germline V gene has CDR1 SEHNR and CDR2 FQNEAQ (reference sequence). V lost 1 base and J lost 0; bases outside the gene matches: 0. The CDR3 is 15 amino acids. For the CDR3, the DNA is TGTGCCAGCAGCTTAGGGACTAGCTCCTACAATGAGCAGTTCTTC. Translating it yields CASSLGTSSYNEQFF.

The J gene is TRBJ2-7, the V gene TRBV27; TRBD1 matches 8 bases. The V gene's germline CDR1 is MNHEY and CDR2 SMNVEV (reference sequence). There are 16 residues in the CDR3. Trimming removed 3 bases from V and 2 bases from J; junction bases left unmatched: 9. This chain's CDR3 is CASSFGPPGGPYEQYF. The CDR3 DNA sequence: TGTGCCAGCAGTTTCGGCCCACCAGGGGGCCCCTACGAGCAGTACTTC.

This clone has only one observation. The chain combines TRBV7-9 with TRBJ1-1; D perhaps matches TRBD1 (5 bases). The CDR3 runs to 12 residues. Deletions cut 4 bases from V and 4 bases from J, with 7 bases between. The germline V gene encodes CDR1 SEHNR and CDR2 FQNEAQ (reference sequence). In nucleotides, the CDR3 is TGTGCCAGCAGCTCACAGGTCACTGAAGCTTTCTTT. It translates to CASSSQVTEAFF.